The clone carrying this T cell receptor (beta chain) was counted ten times or more. Its antigen remains unknown. Time point noted: newly diagnosed GD, antithyroid drugs for less than 3 months. Researchers made the TCR library from RNA that was extracted from PBMCs. Patients of an endocrinology department in Xi'an, China, were included. V was pared by 0 bases and J by 11 bases, with 8 bases between. This CDR3 comprises 12 residues. Building the TCR beta libraries relied on iRepertoire HTBI primers, and CDR3 regions underwent Arm-PCR. A single record per CDR3 protein comes from TCRdb applying MiXCR to the multiplex PCR reads. This table holds a few hundred thousand distinct CDR3 sequences, about a sixth found once. The data belong to a study of regulatory T cells in long-lasting Graves disease. Study outcomes and limitations: TCR diversity in persistent Graves' patients was below that of newly diagnosed ones. It was in persistent disease that TRBV28, TRBJ1-2 and TRBJ2-5 were favored.

The J gene is TRBJ2-1, the V gene TRBV12-3 or TRBV12-4; D is uncertain. This specimen consisted of peripheral blood mononuclear cells (PBMCs), obtained at new diagnosis, from a patient treated with antithyroid drugs. This sequence originates from a female donor with Graves disease. CDR3 nucleotide sequence: TGTGCCAGCAGTTTAGCCCCGCGTCAGCAGTTCTTC. This codes for CASSLAPRQQFF.